This T cell receptor beta chain was recorded in a study of blood T cell repertoires in COVID-19. Turning to the study itself: PBMCs, B-cell-depleted T cells, or T cells provided the cDNA or gDNA that made up the material.

CDR1 is KGHSH and CDR2 is LQKENI in the germline V gene. The CDR3 consists of 15 residues. V was shortened by 0 bases and J by 3 bases, with 12 bases between the two germline ends. The method was immunoSEQ multiplex PCR; TCRdb's version includes in-frame clones alone and lacks a portion of them. The data show some 45,000 clones, 80% to 95% seen once. This clonotype was obtained from a human donor in a cohort sampled during active COVID-19. Material for sequencing was peripheral blood. The chain is built from TRBV18 and TRBJ2-7; D is possibly TRBD2 (6 bases). The CDR3 loop is CASSPPAQGGYEQYF. The CDR3 DNA follows: TGTGCCAGCTCACCACCGGCCCAGGGAGGCTACGAGCAGTACTTC. Based on the CDR3 plus reference TRBV18 and TRBJ2-7, the full variable domain is NAGVMQNPRHLVRRRGQEARLRCSPMKGHSHVYWYRQLPEEGLKFMVYLQKENIIDESGMPKERFSAEFPKEGPSILRIQQVVRGDSAAYFCASSPPAQGGYEQYFGPGTRLTVT.